The rows below give T cell receptor beta chains drawn from one sample of a study of OX40 agonist ivuxolimab in advanced cancers. Some clones are missing from TCRdb's copy, which holds only in-frame ones; the method was immunoSEQ multiplex PCR. The sample carries about 36,000 clones, 60% to 80% recorded once. Sequenced here: CD4+ or CD8+ T cells sorted from blood, sampled in a trial of the OX40 agonist ivuxolimab. These receptors came from an adult with an advanced solid tumor such as melanoma, head and neck, liver or kidney cancer. Both conserved end residues are part of each CDR3. A D gene is named only where the DNA matches it firmly. A row's size may be missing; if present it is once, few, many or a size class.

abundance	d_gene	j_gene	v_gene	CDR3nt	CDR3aa
.	.	TRBJ2-7	TRBV6-5	TGTGCCAGCACCAATGGACAGACGCTCTCCTACGAGCAGTACTTC	CASTNGQTLSYEQYF
.	.	TRBJ2-5	TRBV7-2	TGTGCCAGCAGCTTAGTAGCGACCCAAGAGACCCAGTACTTC	CASSLVATQETQYF
.	.	TRBJ2-5	TRBV2	TGTGCCAGCAGCTCAGTCACGCTGTCGGAGACCCAGTACTTC	CASSSVTLSETQYF
.	.	TRBJ2-7	TRBV7-2	TGTGCCAGCAGCTTAAGGAGCGGCGAGCAGTACTTC	CASSLRSGEQYF
.	TRBD1	TRBJ2-5	TRBV27	TGTGCCAGCAGTTTCGGGACAGGGCCTCAAGAGACCCAGTACTTC	CASSFGTGPQETQYF
few	.	TRBJ2-3	TRBV4-2	TGTGCCAGCAGCCAGTATAGCACAGATACGCAGTATTTT	CASSQYSTDTQYF
few	.	TRBJ1-1	TRBV27	TGTGCCAGCAGTTTGTTCGACCCTAACACTGAAGCTTTCTTT	CASSLFDPNTEAFF
.	TRBD2	TRBJ2-3	TRBV6-6	TGTGCCAGCAGTTACTCAAGACTAGCCCTCGCGGATACGCAGTATTTT	CASSYSRLALADTQYF
.	.	TRBJ1-1	TRBV6-5	TGTGCCAGCAGTTACTCGACGGGGCAGATCACTGAAGCTTTCTTT	CASSYSTGQITEAFF
.	.	TRBJ1-5	TRBV28	TGTGCCAGCAGTTTGGACACACATAGCAATCAGCCCCAGCATTTT	CASSLDTHSNQPQHF
.	.	TRBJ2-1	TRBV19	TGTGCCAGTAGTAACGAACAGGGCTTCGGGTCCTACAATGAGCAGTTCTTC	CASSNEQGFGSYNEQFF
.	TRBD1	TRBJ2-5	TRBV27	TGTGCCAGCAGTTTGAGCAGGGGGGAGACCCAGTACTTC	CASSLSRGETQYF
.	.	TRBJ1-5	TRBV5-4	TGTGCCAGCAGCACCGACATTGATCAGCCCCAGCATTTT	CASSTDIDQPQHF
.	.	TRBJ2-3	TRBV7-9	TGTGCCAGCAGCTTTGGCGGAGATACGCAGTATTTT	CASSFGGDTQYF
few	.	TRBJ1-5	TRBV15	TGTGCCACCAGCAGTTCCGGGCCTCATCAGCCCCAGCATTTT	CATSSSGPHQPQHF
.	TRBD2	TRBJ2-1	TRBV5-6	TGTGCCAGCAGTCGACTAGCGGGAGTGGATGAGCAGTTCTTC	CASSRLAGVDEQFF
.	.	TRBJ1-5	TRBV6-1	TGTGCCAGCAGACAGGGTGGAGGCAATCAGCCCCAGCATTTT	CASRQGGGNQPQHF
once	.	TRBJ2-5	TRBV18	TGTGCCAGCTCACTACAGGAATACCAAGAGACCCAGTACTTC	CASSLQEYQETQYF
.	.	TRBJ1-2	TRBV7-8	TGTGCCAGCGGGTTGCCTAACTATGGCTACACCTTC	CASGLPNYGYTF
.	.	TRBJ2-5	TRBV7-9	TGTGCCAGCAGCTCCCCGTACAGGGACCAAGAGACCCAGTACTTC	CASSSPYRDQETQYF
.	.	TRBJ1-2	TRBV9	TGTGCCAGCAGCGTAGCAGAAGCTCCCCAATGGGGCTACACCTTC	CASSVAEAPQWGYTF
.	TRBD2	TRBJ2-3	TRBV10-3	TGTGCCATCAGTGAGTCTATCGGACTAGCGGAAGATACGCAGTATTTT	CAISESIGLAEDTQYF
.	.	TRBJ2-5	TRBV11-2	TGTGCCAGCAGCCTGGGACTCGAGACCCAGTACTTC	CASSLGLETQYF
few	TRBD1	TRBJ1-1	TRBV7-3	TGTGCCAGCAGCCAGGGGGGAGGCACTGAAGCTTTCTTT	CASSQGGGTEAFF
few	.	TRBJ1-2	TRBV6-5	TGTGCCAGCAGTTACTCGGGAAGGGACGGCTACACCTTC	CASSYSGRDGYTF
.	TRBD2	TRBJ2-7	TRBV6-6	TGTGCCAGCAGTGCGGGGGGGTTCTCCTACGAGCAGTACTTC	CASSAGGFSYEQYF
once	.	TRBJ2-7	TRBV4-3	TGCGCCAGCAGCCAGGGCCGTTACATGGGCGAGCAGTACTTC	CASSQGRYMGEQYF
.	.	TRBJ1-1	TRBV5-6	TGTGCCAGCAGTTGGGGAGATACTGAAGCTTTCTTT	CASSWGDTEAFF
.	.	TRBJ1-1	TRBV7-9	TGTGCCAGCAGCTTAGGCGGGATTGAAGCTTTCTTT	CASSLGGIEAFF
.	.	TRBJ1-1	TRBV19	TGTGCCAGTAGTCTTATGGGGGTTGGTGAAGCTTTCTTT	CASSLMGVGEAFF
.	.	TRBJ2-7	TRBV6-5	TGTGCCAGCAGTTATGGACAGACGGGCCACTACGAGCAGTACTTC	CASSYGQTGHYEQYF
few	.	TRBJ1-6	TRBV2	TGTGCCAGCAGTGAATGGGAGACGACAGCCTATAATTCACCCCTCCACTTT	CASSEWETTAYNSPLHF
few	TRBD1	TRBJ2-7	TRBV6-5	TGTGCCACCAGACAGGGGGCTGCTTACGAGCAGTACTTC	CATRQGAAYEQYF
.	.	TRBJ2-1	TRBV4-1	TGCGCCAGCAGCCAACGAGTTAGGCTAGCAGAATACAATGAGCAGTTCTTC	CASSQRVRLAEYNEQFF
.	.	TRBJ2-2	TRBV28	TGTGCCAGCAGCGCCATCCAACTCCCCAGGGAGCTGTTTTTT	CASSAIQLPRELFF
.	.	TRBJ2-7	TRBV27	TGTGCCAGCCGCCGTCCACAACAGGGACCGCACGAGCAGTACTTC	CASRRPQQGPHEQYF
.	.	TRBJ2-6	TRBV27	TGTGCCAGCAGCCCCCTTTCCACGCTCTCTGGGGCCAACGTCCTGACTTTC	CASSPLSTLSGANVLTF
.	TRBD1	TRBJ2-3	TRBV7-9	TGTGCCAGCAGCTCGGACAGGGCGGCAGATACGCAGTATTTT	CASSSDRAADTQYF
.	TRBD1	TRBJ2-3	TRBV10-3	TGTGCCATCAGTGCGGGACAGGGGGCCGATACGCAGTATTTT	CAISAGQGADTQYF
.	.	TRBJ1-1	TRBV19	TGTGCCAGTAGTTTGGGACACCCGAACACTGAAGCTTTCTTT	CASSLGHPNTEAFF
.	.	TRBJ2-3	TRBV5-4	TGTGCCAGCAGCTTGGGGCCGGCAGATACGCAGTATTTT	CASSLGPADTQYF
.	.	TRBJ2-1	TRBV7-9	TGTGCCAGCAGCCCGGGGTTAGAGCAGTTCTTC	CASSPGLEQFF
.	.	TRBJ2-7	TRBV7-9	TGTGCCAGCAGCCCTAGTAGCCACGAGCAGTACTTC	CASSPSSHEQYF
many	TRBD1	TRBJ1-1	TRBV2	TGTGCCAGCAGGAGGACAGGGCCGTACACTGAAGCTTTCTTT	CASRRTGPYTEAFF
.	.	TRBJ2-1	TRBV5-1	TGCGCCAGCAGCTTGGCCTTTATGGAGGCCTCCAAGGGGCCGAGCTCCTACAATGAGCAGTTCTTC	CASSLAFMEASKGPSSYNEQFF
.	.	TRBJ2-6	TRBV27	TGTGCCAGCAGTTTATCCTCTGGGGCCAACGTCCTGACTTTC	CASSLSSGANVLTF
.	TRBD2	TRBJ2-1	TRBV19	TGTGCCAGTAGTATGGCTAGCGGGAGGATTGATGAGCAGTTCTTC	CASSMASGRIDEQFF